Shown below are 20 T cell receptor beta chains from a single sample sequenced in a study of radiation and T cells in renal cell carcinoma. Time point in this sample: blood 2 weeks post-SBRT. The treatment: 15 Gy SBRT to primary tumor, nephrectomy 4 weeks later. Clones were sequenced by immunoSEQ multiplex PCR, and TCRdb holds only the in-frame ones, with some missing. The sample holds 150,000 to 160,000 clones; around 90% are singletons and the top ten take 10% to 15%. Sequencing used blood, obtained from a patient whose treatment included radiotherapy and nephrectomy. These receptor sequences come from a woman in her 50s with renal cell carcinoma.

The chain has TRBV9 and TRBJ2-4, with D hard to call. Trimming shortened V by 4 bases and J by 8 bases, and 19 bases separated the two germline ends. CDR3 size: 15 residues. CDR1 SGDLS and CDR2 YYNGEE come from the germline V gene. CDR3 region: CASSPRALFQDIQYF. DNA for the CDR3: TGTGCCAGCAGCCCCCGGGCCCTTTTTCAGGACATTCAGTACTTC. The full variable domain, its missing parts supplied by reference TRBV9 and TRBJ2-4, is DSGVTQTPKHLITATGQRVTLRCSPRSGDLSVYWYQQSLDQGLQFLIQYYNGEERAKGNILERFSAQQFPDLHSELNLSSLELGDSALYFCASSPRALFQDIQYFGAGTRLSVL.

The chain carries TRBV11-2 and TRBJ2-5; 11 bases map to TRBD2. The junction had 6 bases not matched to a gene; V was cut back by 5 bases and J by 4 bases. Germline assignment: CDR1 SGHAT and CDR2 FQNNGV. The CDR3 is 15 residues long. The CDR3 loop is CASSPSGGPGETQYF. In DNA form, the CDR3 reads TGTGCCAGCAGCCCTAGCGGGGGGCCAGGAGAGACCCAGTACTTC.

The CDR3 DNA follows: TGCGCCAGCAGCCAAGATCGTCCCTTGACTAGCGGGACCCCCTACGAGCAGTACTTC. Residues: CASSQDRPLTSGTPYEQYF. This chain uses TRBV4-3 with TRBJ2-7; 11 bases are a match to TRBD2. Germline CDR1 and CDR2: LGHNA and YSLEER. Trimming cost V 0 bases and J 2 bases; bases outside gene matches: 12. The CDR3 spans 19 residues.

This clone was counted once. The chain employs TRBV10-3 and TRBJ1-6, with D perhaps TRBD1 (6 bases). This CDR3 is built from 14 residues. V was shortened by 2 bases and J by 9 bases, with 11 bases between the two germline ends. The germline V gene has CDR1 ENHRY and CDR2 SYGVKD. The CDR3 region has the DNA TGTGCCATCAGTGAGGAAGGGGGTGGTTCACCCCTCCACTTT. Protein sequence: CAISEEGGGSPLHF.

As DNA, the CDR3 is TGTGCCTGGAGTGCCGGATACTCCTACGAGCAGTACTTC. The encoded protein is CAWSAGYSYEQYF. The gene calls are TRBV30 and TRBJ2-7, with D unresolved. Germline V lookup: CDR1 GTSNPN, CDR2 SVGIG (reference sequence). This CDR3 spans 13 amino acids. With 1 base removed from V and 0 bases from J, the gap between germline ends came to 7 bases. Variable domain in full (rest from reference TRBV30 and TRBJ2-7): SQTIHQWPATLVQPVGSPLSLECTVEGTSNPNLYWYRQAAGRGLQLLFYSVGIGQISSEVPQNLSASRPQDRQFILSSKKLLLSDSGFYLCAWSAGYSYEQYFGPGTRLTVT.

The chain joins TRBV27 to TRBJ1-2; D unclear. V was trimmed by 11 bases and J by 0 bases, leaving 10 bases between them. The CDR3 contains 12 residues. The germline V gene has CDR1 MNHEY and CDR2 SMNVEV (reference sequence). CDR3 bases: TGTGCCGCCCTTGATCCTAACTATGGCTACACCTTC. Translated, it gives CAALDPNYGYTF.

Comments on this clone: Within the sample, other DNA sequences also encode this same CDR3. This chain links TRBV6-5 with TRBJ1-3; perhaps TRBD1 as D (6 bases). Per the germline V gene, CDR1 is MNHEY and CDR2 is SVGAGI. V was clipped by 6 bases and J by 0 bases, with 12 bases between them. The CDR3 contains 15 residues. CDR3 in DNA: TGTGCCAGCAGCCCCGGACAGAGCTCTGGAAACACCATATATTTT. This sequence encodes CASSPGQSSGNTIYF.

The CDR3 DNA sequence: TGTGCCAGCGGGGGGAGTGAGCAGTTCTTC. It yields the protein CASGGSEQFF. V is TRBV6-1 and J is TRBJ2-1; D might be TRBD2 (6 bases). In germline, CDR1 is MNHNS, CDR2 SASEGT. This CDR3 contains 10 residues. The ends were cut back, 8 bases at V and 9 bases at J, with 8 bases in the middle.

The rearrangement links TRBV5-5 to TRBJ2-7; TRBD2 aligns across 12 bases. The germline gives CDR1 SGHKS, CDR2 YYEKEE (reference sequence). The CDR3 is 18 amino acids. Trimming cost V 4 bases and J 0 bases; bases outside gene matches: 11. The CDR3 sequence: CASSAQTSGGPPSYEQYF. The CDR3, as DNA: TGTGCCAGCAGCGCCCAGACTAGCGGGGGCCCTCCCTCCTACGAGCAGTACTTC.

This chain connects TRBV4-3 to TRBJ1-4; 8 positions match TRBD1. This CDR3 spans 14 amino acids. The germline V gene encodes CDR1 LGHNA and CDR2 YSLEER. V trimming: 4 bases; J trimming: 7 bases; junction bases outside the gene matches: 5. The CDR3 sequence: CASSPQGAGEKLFF. Written as DNA, the CDR3 is TGCGCCAGCAGCCCGCAGGGGGCCGGTGAAAAACTGTTTTTT.

The V call is TRBV19, the J call TRBJ2-5; the D gene is possibly TRBD2 (7 bases). Trimming took 4 bases from V and 5 from J, leaving 14 bases between them. The germline V gene encodes CDR1 LNHDA and CDR2 SQIVND (reference sequence). This CDR3 is built from 14 residues. The CDR3 region is CASSRGGAGETQYF. The DNA of the CDR3 is TGTGCCAGTAGTAGGGGGGGCGCTGGGGAGACCCAGTACTTC.

The chain recombines TRBV29-1 with TRBJ2-7, with D perhaps given as TRBD1 or TRBD2 (5 bases each). Trimming stripped 6 bases from V and 2 bases from J, with 17 bases between. The CDR3 consists of 14 residues. Germline loops: CDR1 SQVTM, CDR2 ANQGSEA. The CDR3 loop is CSVGTGTAPYEQYF. The CDR3 nucleotides read TGCAGCGTCGGTACCGGGACGGCACCCTACGAGCAGTACTTC.

This clone occurred once. The rearrangement links TRBV15 to TRBJ2-7; 8 positions agree with TRBD2. This CDR3 contains 16 residues. The germline V gene has CDR1 LNHNV and CDR2 YYDKDF (reference sequence). The ends lost 2 bases at V and 2 bases at J; junction bases unmatched: 8. The CDR3 is CATSRLTGTRAYEQYF. The CDR3 DNA reads as TGTGCCACCAGCAGACTGACGGGGACTAGGGCCTACGAGCAGTACTTC.

J is TRBJ2-1 and V is TRBV19; 16 nucleotides agree with TRBD2. The V gene's germline CDR1 is LNHDA and CDR2 SQIVND (reference sequence). The V segment lost 3 bases and the J segment 3 bases; nucleotides outside the gene matches: 5. This CDR3 spans 18 amino acids. In DNA form, the CDR3 reads TGTGCCAGTAGTATGGGACTAGCGGGGGGGCCTATCTACAATGAGCAGTTCTTC. It translates to CASSMGLAGGPIYNEQFF.

This clone is a singleton in its sample. The CDR3 here is CASSEYMNTEAFF. The CDR3 coding sequence is TGTGCCAGCAGTGAGTATATGAACACTGAAGCTTTCTTT. The genes are TRBV2 and TRBJ1-1; D not resolved. Trimming took off 3 bases at V and 0 bases at J, with 5 bases between the two ends. This CDR3 spans 13 amino acids. Germline CDR1 is SNHLY and CDR2 is FYNNEI.

This clone has a handful of counts. The chain is built from TRBV5-1 and TRBJ1-2; D call uncertain. V was pared by 4 bases and J by 4 bases, with 11 bases between. The germline V gene encodes CDR1 SGHRS and CDR2 YFSETQ. This CDR3 region has 13 residues. CDR3 bases: TGCGCCAGCAGCATCCAAGCACCCTATGGCTACACCTTC. Its protein product is CASSIQAPYGYTF.

As concerns this clone: A junction boundary mismatches the germline segment, possibly from a read error. V usage is TRBV19 and J usage is TRBJ2-4, with TRBD1 matching over 11 bases. Germline V CDR1 and CDR2: LNHDA, SQIVND (reference sequence). The CDR3 runs 20 residues. CDR3 nucleotides: TGTGCCAGTAGCATAGGGAGGGACAGGGGGTTTGTACCTTCCAAAAACATTCAGTACTTC. The encoded protein is CASSIGRDRGFVPSKNIQYF. The entire variable domain, with the rest obtained from reference TRBV19 and TRBJ2-4, is as follows: DGGITQSPKYLFRKEGQNVTLSCEQNLNHDAMYWYRQDPGQGLRLIYYSQIVNDFQKGDIAEGYSVSREKKESFPLTVTSAQKNPTAFYLCASSIGRDRGFVPSKNIQYFGAGTRLSVL.

The chain carries TRBV5-4 and TRBJ2-5; a possible D gene is TRBD2 (6 bases). This CDR3 has 15 amino acids. The germline CDR1 and CDR2 sequences are SGHNT and YYREEE (reference sequence). V was shortened by 4 bases and J by 5 bases, with 18 bases between the two germline ends. CDR3 DNA sequence: TGTGCCAGCAGCCTTGGAGGGACTCGGGCGGAGACCCAGTACTTC. This translates into CASSLGGTRAETQYF.

This chain uses TRBV6-6 with TRBJ2-3; TRBD1 matches at 11 bases. The CDR3 contains 16 residues. Germline V gives CDR1 MNHNY, CDR2 SVGAGI (reference sequence). V trimming: 2 bases; J trimming: 3 bases; junction bases outside the gene matches: 4. CDR3 sequence: CASSYPGQGGTDTQYF. CDR3 DNA sequence: TGTGCCAGCAGTTACCCGGGACAGGGGGGGACAGATACGCAGTATTTT.

This clone has more than one count but fewer than ten. This chain connects TRBV19 to TRBJ1-6; D gene ambiguous. Trimming removed 1 base from V and 8 bases from J, with 12 bases in between. The CDR3 has 15 residues. The germline CDR1 and CDR2 sequences are LNHDA and SQIVND (reference sequence). The CDR3 DNA follows: TGTGCCAGTAGTATAGTAATAGAAATGGATTCACCCCTCCACTTT. Protein product: CASSIVIEMDSPLHF.